This T cell receptor (beta chain) was sequenced in a study of blood T cells in healthy people across ages. General study findings and limits: A roughly linear age-dependent decrease characterized TCR beta diversity per million T cells. Naive and antigen-experienced cells could not be conclusively compared, given unsorted PBMCs.

This clonotype came up a few times. Its specificity is not known. Per the germline V gene, CDR1 is SGHRS and CDR2 is YFSETQ. V lost 2 bases and J 7 bases, leaving 19 bases between the germline ends. The CDR3 loop spans 16 amino acids. A second about 6 to 12 cycle PCR used barcoded and J-beta primers. Each CDR3 protein is one row after TCRdb ran MiXCR on the 5' RACE reads. The sample includes 600,000 to 800,000 distinct CDR3 sequences, more than 45% of them seen just once. The V gene is TRBV5-1, the J gene TRBJ2-1, with D perhaps TRBD1 (5 bases). Sequencing input: blood. This receptor was identified in a woman older than 75 in good health. CDR3 region: CASSLGVLAGPNEQFF. CDR3 DNA sequence: TGCGCCAGCAGCTTAGGTGTTTTGGCAGGGCCGAATGAGCAGTTCTTC.